Below, one T cell receptor beta chain is given with its context. Antigen specificity is unknown. PCR amplification relied on 60 Vbeta primers (plus 13 Jbeta primers). Sequenced by immunoSEQ multiplex PCR; TCRdb stores in-frame clones only, minus some. This table has 150,000 to 200,000 clones, around 80% appearing once. This specimen belongs to a study of cytomegalovirus exposure and HLA in healthy donors. There are 15 residues in the CDR3. Study-wide results and caveats: A later analysis revealed that TCR association rates differed between HLA loci, peaking at DRB1 and bottoming out at HLA-C.

The genes are TRBV12-1 and TRBJ2-1; no check of the table's D call, TRBD1, against the DNA was made. TRBV12-1 is annotated as a pseudogene. Sequenced: PBMCs. The sequence came from a man between 35 and 55 years old in good health and CMV-seronegative. CDR3 loop: CASSCGTGTNNEQFF. In DNA, the CDR3 is TGTGCCAGCAGCTGCGGGACAGGGACCAACAATGAGCAGTTCTTC.